This T cell receptor beta chain was obtained from a study of post-analysis software for immune sequencing data. Study-level points and caveats: Strong co-clustering by F measure was seen for same-batch samples. There was significantly lower normalized Chao1 diversity in multiple sclerosis patients than in controls. A handful of TRBV segments, including TRBV5-6, TRBV5-1 and TRBV20-1, were more frequent in patients than controls.

TCR beta cDNA libraries included unique molecular identifiers. TCRdb reprocessed the PCR reads via MiXCR and lists one record per CDR3 protein. In the table there are 400,000 to 500,000 distinct CDR3 sequences, approximately 42% of which are singletons. Trimming stripped 2 bases from V and 8 bases from J, with 21 bases between. The CDR3 runs 16 residues. Germline V CDR1 and CDR2: SGHVS, FQNEAQ. In the case of this clonotype: Its target is not known.

This chain joins TRBV7-8 and TRBJ1-2, with D tentatively TRBD1 (5 bases). Sequences were obtained from blood. The receptor comes from a girl aged 2 to 9 with multiple sclerosis. As DNA, the CDR3 is TGTGCCAGCAGCTTAACTCTGGGGCCGATGCGGGAGGGCTACACCTTC. Protein: CASSLTLGPMREGYTF.